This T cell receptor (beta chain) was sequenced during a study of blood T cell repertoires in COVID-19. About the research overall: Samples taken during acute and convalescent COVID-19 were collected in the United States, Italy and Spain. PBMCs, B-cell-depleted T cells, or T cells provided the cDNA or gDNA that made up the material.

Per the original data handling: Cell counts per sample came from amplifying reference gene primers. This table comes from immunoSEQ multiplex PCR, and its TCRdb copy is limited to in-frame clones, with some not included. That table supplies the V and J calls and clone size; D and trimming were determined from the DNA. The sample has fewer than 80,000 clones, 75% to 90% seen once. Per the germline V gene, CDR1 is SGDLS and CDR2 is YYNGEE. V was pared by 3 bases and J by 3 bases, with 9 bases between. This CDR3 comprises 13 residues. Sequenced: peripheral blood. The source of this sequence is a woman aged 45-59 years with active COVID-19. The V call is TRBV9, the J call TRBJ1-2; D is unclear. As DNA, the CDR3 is TGTGCCAGCAGCGCGAACACCGACTATGGCTACACCTTC. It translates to CASSANTDYGYTF.